This is a list of T cell receptor beta chains from one sample in a study of OX40 agonist ivuxolimab in advanced cancers. Some clones are missing from TCRdb's copy, which holds only in-frame ones; the method was immunoSEQ multiplex PCR. The top ten hold 4% of the sample, which has some 65,000 clones, about 85% seen once. Sequenced material: CD4+ or CD8+ T cells sorted from blood, taken in a trial of the OX40 agonist ivuxolimab. Receptors were obtained from an adult with an advanced solid tumor such as melanoma, head and neck, liver or kidney cancer. CDR3s include the opening cysteine and the closing phenylalanine or tryptophan. A D gene is named only where the DNA matches it firmly. Expanded clones get a size class; other rows say once, few or many, or leave the size out.

TRBJ1-3	14	-	-	TRBV19	TGTGCCAGTAGTATCGGCGGGGTTGGAAACACCATATATTTT	CASSIGGVGNTIYF
TRBJ1-6	14	-	-	TRBV7-9	TGTGCCAGCAGCTTCGGCGGGGGTAATTCACCCCTCCACTTT	CASSFGGGNSPLHF
TRBJ2-1	15	-	-	TRBV6-5	TGTGCCAGCAGCCATAAGACAGGCGGGTACAATGAGCAGTTCTTC	CASSHKTGGYNEQFF
TRBJ2-7	15	-	TRBD1	TRBV9	TGTGCCAGCAGCGTAGGGGACAGGGTCTCCTACGAGCAGTACTTC	CASSVGDRVSYEQYF
TRBJ2-1	15	-	TRBD2	TRBV11-2	TGTGCCAGCAGCGCGACTAGCTGGACTTACAATGAGCAGTTCTTC	CASSATSWTYNEQFF
TRBJ2-6	13	-	-	TRBV7-9	TGTGCCAGCAGCTTAGCTGGGGCCAACGTCCTGACTTTC	CASSLAGANVLTF
TRBJ2-2	15	-	TRBD1	TRBV6-5	TGTGCCAGCAGTCCAGGGGGTCCGGGCACCGGGGAGCTGTTTTTT	CASSPGGPGTGELFF
TRBJ2-5	14	-	-	TRBV28	TGTGCCAGCAGTTTTGGGGGGACAGAAGAGACCCAGTACTTC	CASSFGGTEETQYF
TRBJ2-7	14	-	-	TRBV5-6	TGTGCCAGCAGATTTCAGGGTTGGGTCTACGAGCAGTACTTC	CASRFQGWVYEQYF
TRBJ1-1	13	-	-	TRBV9	TGTGCCAGCAGCGTAGTTGTCGACAGTGAAGCTTTCTTT	CASSVVVDSEAFF
TRBJ2-2	15	once	TRBD1	TRBV6-5	TGTGCCAGCACCCGACAGGGGACAAACACCGGGGAGCTGTTTTTT	CASTRQGTNTGELFF
TRBJ2-1	15	-	-	TRBV7-3	TGTGCCAGCAGCTTAAGAGCGTTCCAGTACAATGAGCAGTTCTTC	CASSLRAFQYNEQFF
TRBJ1-2	15	-	-	TRBV7-2	TGTGCCAGCAGTTTAGGGGGGGCGCAGAACTATGGCTACACCTTC	CASSLGGAQNYGYTF
TRBJ2-2	15	-	TRBD2	TRBV5-4	TGTGCCAGCAGCCGAGCGGGATCCCCCTCCGGGGAGCTGTTTTTT	CASSRAGSPSGELFF
TRBJ1-4	16	-	-	TRBV28	TGTGCCAGCAGTTTGTGGGGGGAACGGGCTAATGAAAAACTGTTTTTT	CASSLWGERANEKLFF
TRBJ2-7	14	-	-	TRBV5-4	TGTGCCAGCAGCCTCGGGGGATTCTCCTACGAGCAGTACTTC	CASSLGGFSYEQYF
TRBJ2-3	17	once	TRBD1	TRBV27	TGTGCCAGCAGTTTTGGACGGCGGCGGGACAGGGCAGATACGCAGTATTTT	CASSFGRRRDRADTQYF
TRBJ2-3	15	few	TRBD2	TRBV2	TGTGCCAGCAGGGCTAGCGGGGGGTCCGCAGATACGCAGTATTTT	CASRASGGSADTQYF
TRBJ2-1	16	-	-	TRBV18	TGTGCCAGCTCACCAACTAGCTTATGGGGGAGCGATGAGCAGTTCTTC	CASSPTSLWGSDEQFF
TRBJ2-1	18	-	TRBD2	TRBV7-2	TGTGCCAGCAGCTTCGGACTAGCGGGGGCCCGATCCTACAATGAGCAGTTCTTC	CASSFGLAGARSYNEQFF
TRBJ1-5	15	few	TRBD1	TRBV30	TGTGCCTCCTCATCCTCTGGGACAGGGGGCCAGCCCCAGCATTTT	CASSSSGTGGQPQHF
TRBJ1-6	15	-	TRBD1	TRBV7-2	TGTGCCAGCAGCCCTCGGACAGGGGATAATTCACCCCTCCACTTT	CASSPRTGDNSPLHF
TRBJ2-1	15	-	TRBD2	TRBV18	TGTGCCAGCTCATCCACTAGCGGTAACTACAATGAGCAGTTCTTC	CASSSTSGNYNEQFF